This T cell receptor beta chain comes out of a study of cytomegalovirus exposure and HLA in healthy donors (dated by TCRdb to the late 2010s). Background for the entire study: In an earlier analysis of fewer than 750 of the donors, approximately 300 Gb of sequence data and 90 million to 130 million unique TCR beta sequences from 180 million or so T cells were reported. An early release that covered some 630 HLA-typed donors contained approximately 290 gigabases of sequencing data and around 80 million unique TCR sequences. The genetic ancestry cluster associated with self-reported Caucasian donors included 81% of the 398 genotyped donors. The study aimed to test whether signatures of past pathogen exposure could be identified by cataloging public T cell receptors. Using immunosequencing, the study profiled T cell repertoires from 500 to 800 subjects and related those repertoires to cytomegalovirus serostatus. Along with the roughly 670-subject first cohort, a separate validation cohort of over a hundred different subjects was used. The study combined high-throughput TCR immunosequencing, statistical association of individual TCRs with disease status, and machine learning to predict cytomegalovirus infection status. To study patterns of TCR occurrence, a later analysis re-analyzed previously published TCR beta repertoires from under 750 donors and added high-resolution HLA genotyping. In the later analysis, no new phenotypic data were used to find candidate immune exposures; instead, reliance was placed on TCR beta sequences and their occurrence across donors. An earlier analysis of roughly 580 of the donors used high-throughput TCR beta sequencing to judge whether each TCR beta V gene segment behaved as functional or pseudogenic. Donor age, sex, ethnicity and CMV serostatus were compiled together with the repertoire data. A later genetic analysis used genome-wide SNP genotypes for about three fifths of the roughly 700 donors, treating that subset as a discovery cohort. Every discovery cohort repertoire had been produced on one sequencing platform. HLA typing included class I and class II loci at four-digit resolution. Typing coverage varied by locus: 629-630 donors for A, B, C, DRB1 and DQB1; more than 500 for DQA1; more than 600 for DPA1; 400 to 480 for DPB1. Because of strong linkage in the cohort, a few DR-DQ haplotypes were treated as single units for association and clustering. Among about 390 genotyped donors of the cohort, an average of approximately 250,000 unique TCR beta nucleotide sequences were sequenced per donor, about a sixth of them non-productive.

The germline V gene specifies SGHVS as CDR1 and FQNEAQ as CDR2. V sheds 5 bases and J sheds 3 bases, leaving 17 bases between their ends. Taken from cysteine to phenylalanine, the CDR3 has 15 residues. Just CDR3 DNA is preserved here, 45 bases in frame from base 1. The cohort comprised fewer than 750 healthy bone marrow donors. All cohort members were sampled while nominally healthy, although unrecorded immune exposures were likely present. The donor tested CMV seronegative and was one of the 352 seronegative cohort members. Each donor provided a peripheral blood sample, and peripheral blood mononuclear cells were used for TCR beta sequencing. Genomic DNA extraction from the blood cell samples was performed with the Qiagen DNeasy Blood Extraction Kit. The receptor library was made with the immunoSEQ multiplex PCR assay. For the multiplex PCR, a mixture combining 60 forward primers for TCR Vbeta segments and 13 reverse primers for TCR Jbeta segments was used. A multiplex PCR assay on genomic DNA amplified the CDR3 region of rearranged TCR beta genes. The Illumina HiSeq System was used to sequence the amplified TCR beta libraries as 87-base-pair reads. The study's own analysis went as follows. A later analysis counted about 80 million unique TCR beta chains across the 550 to 700 repertoires, and 10 million to 11 million of these chains were shared by at least two donors. Raw reads were error-corrected and collapsed into unique sequences with a nearest-neighbor algorithm that merged closely related sequences to remove PCR and sequencing errors. V, D and J gene segments were assigned by aligning CDR3 sequences to IMGT reference sequences. For a sequence to be retained, a match of at least six nucleotides was required to both a V gene segment and a J gene segment. A rearrangement counted as productive if the CDR3 had no stop codons and remained in frame with V and J, and every other rearrangement counted as non-productive. CDR3 was defined according to IMGT convention as the region running from the second conserved V-encoded cysteine to the conserved J-encoded phenylalanine. The earlier analysis of about 590 of the donors excluded sequences that lacked an unambiguous match to a single V gene segment. In an earlier analysis of around 600 of the donors, V segments were called functional above 56.7% productive rearrangements and were called segregating when the between-donor standard deviation exceeded 5%. A statistical classification framework was built for diagnosing cytomegalovirus status from the catalog of TCR beta chain sequences. V and J gene assignment, in a later analysis, came from comparing TCR nucleotide sequences with IMGT/GENE-DB human TR gene sequences. The TCRdist pipeline was used in a later analysis to assign CDR3 sequences and most-parsimonious VDJ recombination scenarios. In a later analysis, each TCR beta chain was defined by its CDR3 amino acid sequence together with its V-gene family, and reads without a unique V-gene family were excluded. To address suspected cross-contamination and a sequencing artifact, a later analysis removed 550 to 750 highly shared, low-generation-probability nucleotide sequences. A later analysis calculated a clonal expansion index for each public chain from normalized within-repertoire ranks of inferred template counts. Generation probabilities in a later analysis came from a VDJ recombination model fitted to out-of-frame rearrangements, and those results were checked against IGoR. In a later analysis, hypergeometric tests were used to score TCR-TCR, TCR-HLA and TCR-CMV co-occurrence, with a repertoire-size bias correction applied to TCR pairs. To estimate false discovery rates, a later analysis permuted the HLA or CMV assignments 20 times. In a later analysis, co-occurring TCRs were grouped using DBSCAN, with TCRdist sequence similarity added in when clustering inside HLA-allele-positive subsets. Repertoires with fewer than 30,000 or more than 120,000 public chains, plus five repertoires with anomalous nucleotide sharing, were excluded from co-occurrence clustering. Sourced from immuneACCESS, this table was stored by TCRdb with only in-frame sequences that have V and J called. A share of the clones is absent; for the studies checked, an unresolved V gene accounts for under half, and the remainder has no known explanation. That table supplies the V and J calls and clone size; D and trimming were determined from the DNA. In this sample the table shows about 94,000 clones, approximately 66% of which occur a single time. Jointly, the top ten make up under 4% of the sample.

For this clone: Its antigen is still unknown. No qualities accompany the bases; no much larger clone lies one base away.

General conclusions and limits of the study: Most TCR sequences were seen in very few donors, while some public TCRs were found in many individuals. In a later analysis, TCR association rates were found to vary across HLA loci, with the most associated TCRs seen for DRB1 alleles and the fewest for HLA-C alleles. Cytomegalovirus status was reported to be diagnosed by the classifier with high specificity and sensitivity in both the original and validation cohorts. A further reported finding was that TCR beta sequences accurately predicted the HLA-A and HLA-B alleles for most subjects in the first cohort. For the cohort, immune exposure information was limited to CMV serostatus. Strong co-occurrence of HLA alleles, especially DR and DQ, made assigning TCR associations to individual alleles difficult. Three of the identified cytomegalovirus-associated TCR beta chains were confirmed in vitro to be specific for cytomegalovirus antigens. Some IMGT-functional V segments, including TRBV6-2 and TRBV6-3, could not be distinguished by the 87-base-pair reads and were therefore excluded. Because counts were too low, seventeen rarely observed V segments, including chromosome 9 orphons, were excluded from the earlier analysis of some 540 of the donors. The authors suggested that the approach could potentially be generalized to other disease states and immunological phenotypes. According to a later analysis, parvovirus B19, influenza, CMV and Epstein-Barr virus appeared linked to several top co-occurrence clusters. In a later analysis, HLA-associated TCR beta chains were found to be more clonally expanded and to have lower generation probabilities than equally common non-associated chains. The study gave a list of 150 to 200 TCR beta chains associated with cytomegalovirus. Linkage disequilibrium might explain the correlated functional status among segregating V segments, but an unknown experimental factor could not be ruled out. The cohort was sequenced for TCR beta chains only, and without alpha or paired-chain data the features that could be detected were limited. HLA typing was unavailable for some donors at each locus, so association tests used only the typed subset. An earlier analysis of approximately 500 of the donors showed that most TCR beta V segments appeared in productive rearrangements either about 90% or about 30% of the time, which broadly matched IMGT annotations. A later genetic analysis reported fewer N-insertions in productive TCRs among donors in an Asian-associated ancestry cluster than the roughly 700-donor mean. Presence/absence analyses assumed roughly uniform sequencing depth across donors, an assumption that may not hold. In a later analysis, some 17,000 TCR beta sequences were associated with specific HLA alleles at a false discovery rate of 0.05. The sequencing pipeline was judged likely to have produced a cluster of highly shared sequence variants as a technical artifact. In a later analysis, most CMV-associated TCR beta chains were found to appear HLA-restricted, with HLA associations seemingly driven largely by CMV exposure. A later genetic analysis associated a missense DCLRE1C variant with V-gene and J-gene trimming of TCR beta chains, and an independent cohort replicated the association.

The sequenced material came from PBMCs. The V and J segments used are TRBV7-8 and TRBJ2-7; the D gene is possibly TRBD2, with 6 bases matching. The origin of this receptor is a man between 25 and 39 years old in good health and CMV-seronegative. The CDR3 is CASSHGVGRDYEQYF. The bases read TGTGCCAGCAGCCACGGGGTCGGGAGAGACTACGAGCAGTACTTC.